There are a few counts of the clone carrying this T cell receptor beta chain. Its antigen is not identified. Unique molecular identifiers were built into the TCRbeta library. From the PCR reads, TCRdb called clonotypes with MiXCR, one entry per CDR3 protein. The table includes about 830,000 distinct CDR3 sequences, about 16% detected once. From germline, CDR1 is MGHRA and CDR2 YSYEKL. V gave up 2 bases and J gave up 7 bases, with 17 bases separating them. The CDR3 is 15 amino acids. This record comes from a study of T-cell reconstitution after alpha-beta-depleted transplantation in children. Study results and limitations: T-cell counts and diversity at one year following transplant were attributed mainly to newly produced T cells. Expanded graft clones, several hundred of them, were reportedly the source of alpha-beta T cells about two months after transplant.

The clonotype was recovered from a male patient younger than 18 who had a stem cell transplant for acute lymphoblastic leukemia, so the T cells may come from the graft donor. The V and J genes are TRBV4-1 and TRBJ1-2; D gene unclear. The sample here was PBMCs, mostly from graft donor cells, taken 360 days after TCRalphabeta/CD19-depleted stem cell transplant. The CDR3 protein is CASSQRTGKLAGYTF. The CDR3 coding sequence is TGCGCCAGCAGCCAACGGACTGGGAAGCTAGCTGGCTACACCTTC.